These T cell receptor beta chains were read from a single sample in a study of blood T cell repertoires in COVID-19. The data were produced by immunoSEQ multiplex PCR, yet TCRdb's version contains in-frame clones alone and is incomplete. This sample has over 400,000 clones, with roughly 91% found just once. The specimen sequenced was peripheral blood. These receptors all come from a woman between 45 and 65 years old with COVID-19, enrolled during active disease. Each CDR3 is given with its conserved first and last residue. Fields, in order: J gene, D gene, clone size, V gene, CDR3 length, CDR3 protein, CDR3 DNA. The D gene is left open where the match is weak. The listing skips clone size in some rows; elsewhere it reads once, few, many or a size class.

J: TRBJ2-7; D: TRBD2; size: .; V: TRBV20-1; length: 14; CDR3: CSASSSGGSYEQYF; DNA: TGCAGTGCTAGTTCCAGCGGGGGTTCCTACGAGCAGTACTTC
J: TRBJ1-1; D: .; size: few; V: TRBV19; length: 12; CDR3: CASSIQNTEAFF; DNA: TGTGCCAGTAGTATCCAGAACACTGAAGCTTTCTTT
J: TRBJ2-3; D: TRBD1; size: .; V: TRBV10-3; length: 13; CDR3: CAITTGGTDTQYF; DNA: TGTGCCATCACTACAGGGGGCACAGATACGCAGTATTTT
J: TRBJ1-4; D: TRBD1; size: .; V: TRBV9; length: 13; CDR3: CASSATGAEKLFF; DNA: TGTGCCAGCAGCGCGACAGGGGCGGAAAAACTGTTTTTT
J: TRBJ2-2; D: .; size: .; V: TRBV19; length: 15; CDR3: CASSNQIANTGELFF; DNA: TGTGCCAGTAGTAACCAGATCGCGAACACCGGGGAGCTGTTTTTT
J: TRBJ2-1; D: .; size: .; V: TRBV12-3/TRBV12-4; length: 11; CDR3: CASSLYNEQFF; DNA: TGTGCCAGCAGCTTGTACAATGAGCAGTTCTTC
J: TRBJ2-5; D: TRBD2; size: .; V: TRBV11-2; length: 17; CDR3: CASSSQGLAGGRETQYF; DNA: TGTGCCAGCAGCTCCCAGGGACTAGCGGGGGGGCGGGAGACCCAGTACTTC
J: TRBJ1-2; D: .; size: .; V: TRBV28; length: 12; CDR3: CASSVPRYGYTF; DNA: TGTGCCAGCAGTGTTCCTCGCTATGGCTACACCTTC
J: TRBJ2-7; D: TRBD1; size: .; V: TRBV27; length: 14; CDR3: CASSPSGQGEEQYF; DNA: TGTGCCAGCAGTCCATCGGGACAGGGTGAGGAGCAGTACTTC
J: TRBJ2-5; D: .; size: .; V: TRBV7-9; length: 14; CDR3: CASSLGRGAETQYF; DNA: TGTGCCAGCAGCTTAGGACGCGGGGCAGAGACCCAGTACTTC
J: TRBJ1-1; D: .; size: .; V: TRBV28; length: 16; CDR3: CASESHGETPNTEAFF; DNA: TGTGCCAGCGAGTCCCACGGTGAGACACCGAACACTGAAGCTTTCTTT
J: TRBJ2-5; D: TRBD2; size: .; V: TRBV24-1; length: 14; CDR3: CATRQTGGGETQYF; DNA: TGTGCCACCCGTCAGACAGGCGGGGGGGAGACCCAGTACTTC
J: TRBJ2-1; D: .; size: .; V: TRBV6-1; length: 15; CDR3: CASSPTRGNYNEQFF; DNA: TGTGCCAGCAGTCCTACGAGGGGGAACTACAATGAGCAGTTCTTC
J: TRBJ2-7; D: TRBD1; size: .; V: TRBV2; length: 14; CDR3: CAIAGTGSSYEQYF; DNA: TGTGCCATCGCCGGGACAGGGAGCTCCTACGAGCAGTACTTC
J: TRBJ1-5; D: .; size: .; V: TRBV27; length: 13; CDR3: CASRFRDNQPQHF; DNA: TGTGCCAGCAGGTTCAGGGACAATCAGCCCCAGCATTTT